This T cell receptor (beta chain) was obtained from a study of blood T cell repertoires in COVID-19. Study as a whole: COVID-19 samples collected from the United States, Italy and Spain covered acute and convalescent phases. T cells, B-cell-depleted T cells, or PBMCs supplied cDNA or gDNA.

Trimming removed 7 bases at V and 9 bases at J, with 12 bases between. From germline, CDR1 is SEHNR and CDR2 FQNEAQ (reference sequence). The CDR3 totals 12 residues. In the authors' methods: Scientists estimated how many nucleated cells there were by amplifying reference gene primers. Here immunoSEQ multiplex PCR was the method, and the copy in TCRdb shows in-frame clones only, minus some. Clonal size and the V and J genes are those of that table, whereas D and trimming came from the DNA. The sample contains 100,000 to 150,000 clones, over 75% of which appear only once. This sequence joins TRBV7-9 and TRBJ2-2, with a tentative D call TRBD2 (7 bases). The sequenced sample was peripheral blood. The clonotype was recovered from a man in his fifties or sixties with acute or convalescent COVID-19. CDR3 region: CASTIGGRELFF. CDR3 coding DNA: TGTGCCAGCACCATCGGGGGGCGGGAGCTGTTTTTT.